This T cell receptor (beta chain) was captured by sequencing in a study of regulatory T cells in long-lasting Graves disease. Study-level findings and limits: Graves' patients with persistent disease showed TCR diversity lower than patients newly diagnosed.

Sample time point: newly diagnosed GD, antithyroid drugs for less than 3 months. PBMC RNA was the source of the TCR library. iRepertoire HTBI primers and Arm-PCR of CDR3 regions built TCR beta libraries. Authors' analysis steps: Throughout the samples, researchers identified 60 to 70 TRBV and approximately 15 TRBJ segments. TCRdb called the multiplex PCR reads again in MiXCR, with one record for every CDR3 protein. TCRdb, not the original authors, processed these V and J calls. The sample includes about 360,000 distinct CDR3 sequences, under 20% of them seen just once. The sample holds a few counts of this clonotype. Its antigen is unknown. The sample was also reused in another study, on T cells in Graves' hyperthyroidism and ophthalmopathy. Per that paper: The HTBI primer set served for first-round RT-PCR of the TCR CDR3.

The starting material was peripheral blood mononuclear cells (PBMCs), obtained at new diagnosis, from a patient treated with antithyroid drugs. The sequence was obtained from a woman younger than 35 with Graves disease.

In DNA form, the CDR3 reads TGTGCCAGCAGCCAAGCTCGGGCAGACCAAGAGACCCAGTACTTC. Its translation: CASSQARADQETQYF. The V and J genes are TRBV4-2 and TRBJ2-5, with D unclear. V lost 1 base to trimming and J lost 0 bases, with 9 bases between them. CDR1 LGHNA and CDR2 YNFKEQ come from the germline V gene. There are 15 residues in the CDR3.